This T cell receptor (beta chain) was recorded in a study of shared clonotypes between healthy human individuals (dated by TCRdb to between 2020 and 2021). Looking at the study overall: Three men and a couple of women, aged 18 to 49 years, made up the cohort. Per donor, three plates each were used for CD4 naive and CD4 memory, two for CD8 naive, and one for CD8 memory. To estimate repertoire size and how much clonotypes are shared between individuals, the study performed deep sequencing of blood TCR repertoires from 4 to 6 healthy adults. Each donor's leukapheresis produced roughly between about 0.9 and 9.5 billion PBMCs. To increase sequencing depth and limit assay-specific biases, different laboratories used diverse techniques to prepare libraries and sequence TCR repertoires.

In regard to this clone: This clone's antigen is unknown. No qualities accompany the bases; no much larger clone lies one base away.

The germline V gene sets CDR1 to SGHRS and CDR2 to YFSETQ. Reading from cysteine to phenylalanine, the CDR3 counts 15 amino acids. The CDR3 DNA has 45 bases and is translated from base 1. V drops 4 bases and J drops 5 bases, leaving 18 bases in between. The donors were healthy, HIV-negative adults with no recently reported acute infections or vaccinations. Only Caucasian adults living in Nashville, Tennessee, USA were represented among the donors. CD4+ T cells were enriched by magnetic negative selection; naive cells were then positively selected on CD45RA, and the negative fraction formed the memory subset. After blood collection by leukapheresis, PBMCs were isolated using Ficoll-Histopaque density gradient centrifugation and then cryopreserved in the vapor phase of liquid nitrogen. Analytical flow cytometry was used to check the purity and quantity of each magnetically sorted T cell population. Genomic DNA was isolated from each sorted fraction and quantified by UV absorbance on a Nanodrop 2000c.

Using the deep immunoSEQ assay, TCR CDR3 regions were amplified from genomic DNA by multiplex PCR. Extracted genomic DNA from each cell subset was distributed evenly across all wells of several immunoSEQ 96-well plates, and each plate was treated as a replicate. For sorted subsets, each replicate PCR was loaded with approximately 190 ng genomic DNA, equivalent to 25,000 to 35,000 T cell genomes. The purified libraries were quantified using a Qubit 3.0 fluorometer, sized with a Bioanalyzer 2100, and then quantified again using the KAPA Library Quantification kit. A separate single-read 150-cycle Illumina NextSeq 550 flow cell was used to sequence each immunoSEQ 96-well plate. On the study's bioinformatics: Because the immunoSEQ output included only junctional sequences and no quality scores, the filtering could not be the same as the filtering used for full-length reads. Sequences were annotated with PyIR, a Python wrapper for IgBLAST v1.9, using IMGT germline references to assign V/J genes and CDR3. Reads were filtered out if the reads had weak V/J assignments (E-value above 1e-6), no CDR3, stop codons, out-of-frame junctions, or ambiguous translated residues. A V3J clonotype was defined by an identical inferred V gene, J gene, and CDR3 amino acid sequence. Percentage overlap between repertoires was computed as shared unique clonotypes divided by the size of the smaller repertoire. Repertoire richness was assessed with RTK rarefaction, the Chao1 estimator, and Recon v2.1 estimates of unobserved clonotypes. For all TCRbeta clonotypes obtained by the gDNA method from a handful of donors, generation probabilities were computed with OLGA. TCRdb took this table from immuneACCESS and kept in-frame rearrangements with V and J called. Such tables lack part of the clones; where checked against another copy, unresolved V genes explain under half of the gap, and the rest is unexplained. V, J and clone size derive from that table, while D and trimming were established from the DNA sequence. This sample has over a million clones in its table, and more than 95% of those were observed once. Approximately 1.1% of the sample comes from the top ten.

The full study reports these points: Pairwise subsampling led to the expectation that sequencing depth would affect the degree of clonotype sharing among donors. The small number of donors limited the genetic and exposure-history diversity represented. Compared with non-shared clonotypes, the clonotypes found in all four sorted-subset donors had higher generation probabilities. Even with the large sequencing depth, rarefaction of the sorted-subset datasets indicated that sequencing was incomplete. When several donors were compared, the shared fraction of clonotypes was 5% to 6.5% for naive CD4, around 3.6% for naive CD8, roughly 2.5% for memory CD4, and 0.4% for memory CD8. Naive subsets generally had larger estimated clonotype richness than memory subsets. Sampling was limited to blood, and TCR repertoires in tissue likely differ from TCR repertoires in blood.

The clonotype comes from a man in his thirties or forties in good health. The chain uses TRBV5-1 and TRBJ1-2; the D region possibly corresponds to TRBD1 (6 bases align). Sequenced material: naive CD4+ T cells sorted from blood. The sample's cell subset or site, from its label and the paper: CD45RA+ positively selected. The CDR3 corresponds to CASSTGGPPGYGYTF. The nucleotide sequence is TGCGCCAGCAGCACCGGGGGGCCCCCGGGGTATGGCTACACCTTC.